The rows below give T cell receptor beta chains drawn from one sample of a study of blood T cell repertoires in COVID-19. Using immunoSEQ multiplex PCR, the repertoire was profiled, and TCRdb retains in-frame clones only, with some absent. Of roughly 68,000 clones listed, around 80% were seen once; the top ten hold about 3.8%. Sequenced input: PBMCs or T cells enriched from blood (not recorded which). The receptors were gathered from a woman between 35 and 50 years old with acute COVID-19. Both conserved end residues are part of each CDR3. A D gene is named only where the DNA matches it firmly. For some rows the clone size is stated as once, few or many, or as a class when expanded; others skip it.

-	TRBJ2-3	TRBV6-2/TRBV6-3	TRBD1	15	CASSYGGQGSDTQYF	TGTGCCAGCAGTTATGGGGGACAGGGGTCAGATACGCAGTATTTT
-	TRBJ1-3	TRBV27	-	13	CASGRGGGNTIYF	TGTGCCAGCGGAAGGGGTGGTGGAAACACCATATATTTT
few	TRBJ1-2	TRBV6-5	-	14	CASSYSRINYGYTF	TGTGCCAGCAGTTACTCCAGGATTAACTATGGCTACACCTTC
once	TRBJ1-5	TRBV27	-	16	CASSLAGTLSNQPQHF	TGTGCCAGCAGTTTAGCCGGGACTCTGAGCAATCAGCCCCAGCATTTT
-	TRBJ2-7	TRBV28	TRBD2	14	CASSFAGGQGEQYF	TGTGCCAGCAGTTTCGCGGGAGGCCAGGGCGAGCAGTACTTC
few	TRBJ1-2	TRBV5-1	TRBD1	13	CASGDRNNYGYTF	TGCGCCAGCGGGGACAGAAATAACTATGGCTACACCTTC
-	TRBJ2-7	TRBV7-9	TRBD1	16	CASSLGGTGFFHEQYF	TGTGCCAGCAGCTTAGGGGGGACAGGGTTCTTCCACGAGCAGTACTTC
-	TRBJ1-3	TRBV5-4	-	16	CASSFQGSSSGNTIYF	TGTGCCAGCAGCTTTCAGGGATCGAGCTCTGGAAACACCATATATTTT
-	TRBJ2-3	TRBV5-1	-	15	CASSLRGISTDTQYF	TGCGCCAGCAGCTTGCGCGGAATAAGCACAGATACGCAGTATTTT
-	TRBJ2-2	TRBV27	-	12	CASSLLTGELFF	TGTGCCAGCAGCCTACTAACCGGGGAGCTGTTTTTT